These 26 T cell receptor beta chains were sequenced from one sample in a study of T cell clonotyping in hematopoietic cell transplantation. The protocol was immunoSEQ multiplex PCR, while the TCRdb copy is restricted to in-frame clones and leaves out a portion. The sample consists of approximately 3,500 clones, 90% to 96% of them appearing once. Time point specified: recipient sample about 28 days before transplant, after cytoreduction. The sample was peripheral blood mononuclear cells, taken before stem cell transplant. Source of these receptors: a woman aged 50 to 60 with chronic myeloid leukemia. Some clones in this sample may be carry-over from other donors' samples.

This clone has just a few counts. Written as DNA, the CDR3 is TGTGCCAGCAGCCAATTTGTGACAGGCGGCAATCAGCCCCAGCATTTT. Translating gives CASSQFVTGGNQPQHF. The chain uses TRBV16 and TRBJ1-5; tentatively, D is TRBD1 (6 bases). The CDR3 runs to 16 residues. From germline, CDR1 is KGHSY and CDR2 FQNENV. V lost 1 base and J 2 bases, leaving 12 bases between the germline ends.

V is TRBV5-1 and J is TRBJ2-5, with TRBD2 identical over 10 bases. The CDR3 has 16 residues. Germline loops: CDR1 SGHRS, CDR2 YFSETQ. With V trimmed by 0 bases and J by 2 bases, 4 bases remained unmatched. The DNA of the CDR3 is TGCGCCAGCAGCTTGGCCTCTAGCGGGGGTCAAGAGACCCAGTACTTC. It encodes CASSLASSGGQETQYF. Supplemented by reference TRBV5-1 and TRBJ2-5, the full variable domain reads KAGVTQTPRYLIKTRGQQVTLSCSPISGHRSVSWYQQTPGQGLQFLFEYFSETQRNKGNFPGRFSGRQFSNSRSEMNVSTLELGDSALYLCASSLASSGGQETQYFGPGTRLLVL.

The chain carries TRBV11-2 and TRBJ2-4; no clear D. The germline V and J ends were trimmed by 4 bases and 1 base, with 20 bases remaining between them. The CDR3 totals 18 residues. Germline V gene data show CDR1 as SGHAT and CDR2 as FQNNGV. CDR3 nucleotides: TGTGCCAGCAGCTCGTTTCTTGGCAGCCTAATGGCCAAAAACATTCAGTACTTC. It translates to CASSSFLGSLMAKNIQYF.

This clone is a singleton in its sample. This chain joins TRBV7-9 and TRBJ2-7; D remains ambiguous. Between the trimmed V and J ends, which lost 1 base and 5 bases, there was a span of 3 bases. Germline V gene sequence: CDR1 SEHNR, CDR2 FQNEAQ (reference sequence). The CDR3 totals 11 residues. CDR3 amino acids: CASSLGDEQYF. The CDR3 nucleotides are TGTGCCAGCAGCTTAGGAGACGAGCAGTACTTC.

The chain couples TRBV19 to TRBJ1-1, with unresolved D. The CDR3 has 14 amino acids. Germline-derived CDR1 and CDR2 are LNHDA and SQIVND (reference sequence). V was cut by 5 bases and J by 4 bases, with 14 bases left in between. The CDR3 region is CASSRVLLGTEAFF. CDR3 DNA: TGTGCCAGTAGTCGAGTCCTCTTAGGCACTGAAGCTTTCTTT.

This sequence joins TRBV7-8 and TRBJ1-4, with D perhaps matching TRBD1 (6 bases). There are 19 residues in the CDR3. V lost 5 bases and J 1 base, leaving 23 bases between the germline ends. Per the germline V gene, CDR1 is SGHVS and CDR2 is FQNEAQ. In DNA, the CDR3 is TGTGCCAGCAGCCCCCTGATAGGGGGGCGCCGGGGAACTAATGAAAAACTGTTTTTT. The encoded protein is CASSPLIGGRRGTNEKLFF.

This chain links TRBV27 with TRBJ2-7; no clear D. V dropped 11 bases and J dropped 2 bases, with 22 bases sitting between them. The CDR3 has 15 amino acids. Germline-derived CDR1 and CDR2 are MNHEY and SMNVEV (reference sequence). The CDR3 sequence: CAAREYTGPTYEQYF. The CDR3, as DNA: TGTGCCGCACGAGAATATACCGGGCCAACCTACGAGCAGTACTTC.

The rearrangement joins TRBV19 to TRBJ2-1, with 8 bases matching TRBD1. With 3 bases clipped from V and 4 bases from J, the junction kept 11 bases outside the gene matches. The CDR3 runs to 17 residues. Per the germline V gene, CDR1 is LNHDA and CDR2 is SQIVND (reference sequence). CDR3 amino acids: CASSISLLDRGYNEQFF. CDR3 DNA sequence: TGTGCCAGTAGTATCTCGCTCCTAGACAGGGGATACAATGAGCAGTTCTTC.

V is TRBV28 and J is TRBJ2-5; 8 positions agree with TRBD1. Germline lookup yields CDR1 MDHEN and CDR2 SYDVKM. The V and J ends lost 8 bases and 1 base, in that order; junction bases with no gene match: 15. CDR3 size: 17 residues. The CDR3: CASDRRTGMGLQETQYF. The CDR3 DNA is TGTGCCAGCGATCGGAGGACAGGGATGGGGCTCCAAGAGACCCAGTACTTC.

V usage is TRBV7-2 and J usage is TRBJ2-5, with TRBD2 identical over 13 bases. Trimming took 2 bases from V and 4 from J; bases not matched to a gene: 13. From germline, CDR1 is SGHTA and CDR2 FQGNSA. The CDR3 extends over 19 amino acids. CDR3 amino acids: CASSLTSGRADGFVETQYF. As DNA, the CDR3 is TGTGCCAGCAGCTTAACTAGCGGGAGGGCGGATGGGTTTGTAGAGACCCAGTACTTC.

The J gene is TRBJ2-1, the V gene TRBV30, with D unresolved. Trimming shortened V by 3 bases and J by 0 bases, and 9 bases separated the two germline ends. This CDR3 has 14 residues. Germline CDR1 GTSNPN, CDR2 SVGIG (reference sequence). DNA of the CDR3: TGTGCCTGGAGGGCTCCTAGCTCCTACAATGAGCAGTTCTTC. This codes for CAWRAPSSYNEQFF.

V and J are TRBV7-3 and TRBJ2-1, with D perhaps TRBD1 (6 bases). Germline V gene data show CDR1 as SGHTA and CDR2 as FQGTGA. Between the trimmed V and J ends, which lost 3 bases and 9 bases, there was a span of 12 bases. The CDR3 totals 13 residues. CDR3 protein: CASSLSLGGEQFF. CDR3 DNA: TGTGCCAGCAGCTTGTCCCTAGGGGGTGAGCAGTTCTTC. The full variable domain, its missing parts supplied by reference TRBV7-3 and TRBJ2-1, is GAGVSQTPSNKVTEKGKYVELRCDPISGHTALYWYRQSLGQGPEFLIYFQGTGAADDSGLPNDRFFAVRPEGSVSTLKIQRTERGDSAVYLCASSLSLGGEQFFGPGTRLTVL.

The chain joins TRBV4-2 to TRBJ2-7; unclear D gene. Germline CDR1 is LGHNA and CDR2 is YNFKEQ. The length of the CDR3 is 13 residues. V was pared by 0 bases and J by 5 bases, with 8 bases between. The CDR3 bases are TGTGCCAGCAGCCAAGATAGGAGTCACGAGCAGTACTTC. It is translated as CASSQDRSHEQYF.

The CDR3 sequence: CASSLEVGGGTEAFF. CDR3 in DNA: TGTGCCAGCAGCTTAGAAGTGGGGGGCGGCACTGAAGCTTTCTTT. The chain carries TRBV7-6 and TRBJ1-1; perhaps TRBD1 as D (6 bases). The V gene's germline CDR1 is SGHVS and CDR2 FNYEAQ. Trimming pared 1 base from V and 4 bases from J, leaving 13 bases between. This CDR3 comprises 15 residues.

The chain employs TRBV5-4 and TRBJ2-3; 7 nucleotides agree with TRBD2. V lost 2 bases, J lost 4 bases, and 7 bases stayed unmatched. CDR3 size: 15 residues. Germline values: CDR1 SGHNT, CDR2 YYREEE (reference sequence). This CDR3 reads CASSLLGEGSDTQYF. The CDR3 DNA is TGTGCCAGCAGCTTACTAGGGGAGGGCTCAGATACGCAGTATTTT.

This chain joins TRBV4-3 and TRBJ2-4; TRBD1 aligns across 7 bases. Per germline, CDR1 LGHNA and CDR2 YSLEER. The CDR3 has 17 amino acids. Trimming cost V 2 bases and J 3 bases; bases outside gene matches: 10. This CDR3 is CASSQRWKGAGKNIQYF. DNA for the CDR3: TGCGCCAGCAGCCAAAGGTGGAAGGGGGCTGGCAAAAACATTCAGTACTTC.

This chain links TRBV5-8 with TRBJ1-4; TRBD1 agrees at 7 bases. CDR3 length: 16 residues. Unmatched junction bases numbered 8, after V lost 3 bases and J lost 3 bases. In germline, CDR1 is SGHTS, CDR2 YDEGEE. The CDR3: CASSSYRGTANEKLFF. DNA of the CDR3: TGTGCCAGCAGCTCCTACCGCGGGACAGCTAATGAAAAACTGTTTTTT.

The gene calls are TRBV18 and TRBJ2-2; D unclear. This CDR3 contains 12 residues. Germline V gene sequence: CDR1 KGHSH, CDR2 LQKENI. V lost 3 bases, J lost 7 bases, and 6 bases lay in between. The CDR3 sequence is CASSPEVGELFF. Written as DNA, the CDR3 is TGTGCCAGCTCACCTGAGGTCGGGGAGCTGTTTTTT. Using reference TRBV18 and TRBJ2-2 for the parts outside the CDR3, the full variable domain is NAGVMQNPRHLVRRRGQEARLRCSPMKGHSHVYWYRQLPEEGLKFMVYLQKENIIDESGMPKERFSAEFPKEGPSILRIQQVVRGDSAAYFCASSPEVGELFFGEGSRLTVL.

The chain uses TRBV6-1 and TRBJ2-3, with D hard to call. Trimming removed 3 bases at V and 3 bases at J, with 7 bases between. In germline, CDR1 is MNHNS, CDR2 SASEGT. This CDR3 comprises 13 residues. In DNA, the CDR3 is TGTGCCAGCAGTGAGTTAGGGACAGATACGCAGTATTTT. Protein sequence: CASSELGTDTQYF.

V and J are TRBV14 and TRBJ1-1; D not certain. The CDR3 is 15 residues long. Deletions cut 6 bases from V and 3 bases from J, with 17 bases between. Germline V gene sequence: CDR1 SGHDN, CDR2 FVKESK. The CDR3 region is CASSPLGKGYTEAFF. The CDR3 nucleotides are TGTGCCAGCAGTCCTTTGGGGAAAGGGTACACTGAAGCTTTCTTT.

The J gene is TRBJ1-2, the V gene TRBV5-1; 10 bases are shared with TRBD1. J was trimmed by 2 bases and V by 4 bases; bases with no gene match: 11. This CDR3 region has 17 residues. Germline V gene lookup returns CDR1 SGHRS and CDR2 YFSETQ. CDR3 loop: CASSTGTGELINYGYTF. The CDR3 region has the DNA TGCGCCAGCAGCACTGGGACAGGGGAACTTATAAACTATGGCTACACCTTC.

The chain employs TRBV18 and TRBJ1-6; possibly TRBD1 for D (5 bases). Per the germline V gene, CDR1 is KGHSH and CDR2 is LQKENI. The CDR3 covers 14 residues. The V end lost 3 bases, the J end lost 11 bases, and 14 bases lay between the germline ends. In nucleotides, the CDR3 is TGTGCCAGCTCACCTGAGGGGCAGGGTACACCCCTCCACTTT. Amino acids: CASSPEGQGTPLHF.

The J gene is TRBJ1-3, the V gene TRBV7-8; D unclear. CDR3 length equals 16 residues. Germline loops: CDR1 SGHVS, CDR2 FQNEAQ. V was pared by 5 bases and J by 2 bases, with 16 bases between. Written as DNA, the CDR3 is TGTGCCAGCAGCGTAGTCCCCGGGTCAACTGGAAACACCATATATTTT. Its protein product is CASSVVPGSTGNTIYF. Full variable domain (missing parts from reference TRBV7-8 and TRBJ1-3): GAGVSQSPRYKVAKRGQDVALRCDPISGHVSLFWYQQALGQGPEFLTYFQNEAQLDKSGLPSDRFFAERPEGSVSTLKIQRTQQEDSAVYLCASSVVPGSTGNTIYFGEGSWLTVV.

The table lists this clone with a few counts. The gene calls are TRBV29-1 and TRBJ1-1; D might be TRBD1 (5 bases). Trimming cost V 6 bases and J 6 bases, with 11 bases left between them. The CDR3 consists of 11 residues. Looked up from germline, CDR1 is SQVTM and CDR2 is ANQGSEA. CDR3 amino acids: CSVEDNAEAFF. In DNA, the CDR3 is TGCAGCGTAGAGGACAACGCTGAAGCTTTCTTT. Based on the CDR3 plus reference TRBV29-1 and TRBJ1-1, the full variable domain is SAVISQKPSRDICQRGTSLTIQCQVDSQVTMMFWYRQQPGQSLTLIATANQGSEATYESGFVIDKFPISRPNLTFSTLTVSNMSPEDSSIYLCSVEDNAEAFFGQGTRLTVV.

This chain uses TRBV10-2 with TRBJ2-7; TRBD2 is a possible D gene (6 bases). V was shortened by 9 bases and J by 3 bases, with 15 bases between the two germline ends. Germline CDR1 is WSHSY and CDR2 is SAAADI. The CDR3 has 13 amino acids. The CDR3 region is CASKSGSNYEQYF. The CDR3, as DNA: TGCGCCAGTAAGAGCGGGTCGAACTACGAGCAGTACTTC.

CDR3 residues: CASSLAGLGSEQFF. CDR3 nucleotide sequence: TGTGCCAGCAGTCTAGCGGGCTTGGGGTCTGAGCAGTTCTTC. This chain connects TRBV6-1 to TRBJ2-1; the match to TRBD2 covers 8 bases. Per germline, CDR1 MNHNS and CDR2 SASEGT. The CDR3 covers 14 residues. The V segment lost 5 bases and the J segment 9 bases; nucleotides outside the gene matches: 9.